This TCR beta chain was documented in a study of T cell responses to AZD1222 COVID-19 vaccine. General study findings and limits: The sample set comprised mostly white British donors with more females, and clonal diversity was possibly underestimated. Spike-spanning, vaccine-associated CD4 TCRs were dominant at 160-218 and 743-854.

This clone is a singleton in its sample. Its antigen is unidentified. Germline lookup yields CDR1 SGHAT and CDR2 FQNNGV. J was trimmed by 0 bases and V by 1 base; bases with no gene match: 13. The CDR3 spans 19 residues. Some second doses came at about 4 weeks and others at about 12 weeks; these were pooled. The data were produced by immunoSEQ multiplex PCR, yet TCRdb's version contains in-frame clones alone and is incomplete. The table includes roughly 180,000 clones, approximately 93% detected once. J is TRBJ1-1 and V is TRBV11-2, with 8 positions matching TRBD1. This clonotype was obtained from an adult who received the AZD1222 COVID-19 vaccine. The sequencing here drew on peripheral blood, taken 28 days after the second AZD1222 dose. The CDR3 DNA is TGTGCCAGCAGCTTAGCAGGACAGGGTGGGGTTTATATGAACACTGAAGCTTTCTTT. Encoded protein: CASSLAGQGGVYMNTEAFF.